This TCR beta chain was identified during a study of blood T cell repertoires in COVID-19. Sequencing was performed with immunoSEQ multiplex PCR; in TCRdb, only in-frame clones are kept and a portion is missing. The sample gives approximately 300,000 clones, about nine tenths of which show up once; about 6.8% is in the top ten. Deletions cut 6 bases from V and 7 bases from J, with 12 bases between. CDR3 length equals 12 residues. Germline-derived CDR1 and CDR2 are MNHEY and SVGAGI. The clonotype originates from a woman in her 30s with COVID-19, enrolled during active disease. The chain combines TRBV6-5 with TRBJ1-2, with unresolved D. Sample: peripheral blood. This chain's CDR3 is CASSPGSLGYTF. CDR3 sequence (DNA): TGTGCCAGCAGCCCGGGATCGCTTGGCTACACCTTC.